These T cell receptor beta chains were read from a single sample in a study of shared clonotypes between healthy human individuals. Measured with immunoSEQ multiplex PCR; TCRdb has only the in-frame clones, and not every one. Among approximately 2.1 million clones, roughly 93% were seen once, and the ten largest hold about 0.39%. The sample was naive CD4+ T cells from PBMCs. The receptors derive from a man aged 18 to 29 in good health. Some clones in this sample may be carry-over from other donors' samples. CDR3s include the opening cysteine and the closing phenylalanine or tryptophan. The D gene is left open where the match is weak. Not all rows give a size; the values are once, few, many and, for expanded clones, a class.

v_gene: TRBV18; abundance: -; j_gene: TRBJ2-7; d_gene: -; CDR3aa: CASSPPRGSYEQYF; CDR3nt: TGTGCCAGCTCACCACCGAGGGGTTCCTACGAGCAGTACTTC
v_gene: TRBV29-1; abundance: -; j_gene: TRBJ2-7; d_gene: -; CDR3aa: CSVSLGYEQYF; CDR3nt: TGCAGCGTCTCGTTGGGCTACGAGCAGTACTTC
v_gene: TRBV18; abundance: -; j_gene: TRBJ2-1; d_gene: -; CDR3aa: CASSPSRVANEQFF; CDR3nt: TGTGCCAGCTCACCATCGAGGGTGGCCAATGAGCAGTTCTTC
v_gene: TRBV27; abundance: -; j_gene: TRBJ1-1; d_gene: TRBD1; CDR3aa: CASSKRQGAEAFF; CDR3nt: TGTGCCAGCAGTAAGCGACAGGGCGCTGAAGCTTTCTTT
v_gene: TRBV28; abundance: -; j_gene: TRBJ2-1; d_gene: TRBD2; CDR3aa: CASKGLATKSSYNEQFF; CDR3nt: TGTGCCAGTAAAGGACTAGCAACAAAGAGCTCCTACAATGAGCAGTTCTTC
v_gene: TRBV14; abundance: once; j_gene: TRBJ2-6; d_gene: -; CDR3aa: CASSPPRGRAVSGANVLTF; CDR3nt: TGTGCCAGCAGCCCCCCCCGGGGACGGGCGGTCTCTGGGGCCAACGTCCTGACTTTC
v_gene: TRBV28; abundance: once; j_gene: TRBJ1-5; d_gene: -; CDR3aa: CASSSPGIPSLGQPQHF; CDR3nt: TGTGCCAGCAGTTCTCCCGGGATTCCCTCCTTGGGTCAGCCCCAGCATTTT
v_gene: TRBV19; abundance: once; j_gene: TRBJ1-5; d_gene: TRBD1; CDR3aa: CASSPDRGVGQPQHF; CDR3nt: TGTGCCAGTAGTCCGGACAGGGGGGTAGGTCAGCCCCAGCATTTT
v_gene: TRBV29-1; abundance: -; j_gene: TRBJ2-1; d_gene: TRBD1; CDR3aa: CSVEGTGEGYNEQFF; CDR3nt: TGCAGCGTTGAAGGGACAGGGGAAGGCTACAATGAGCAGTTCTTC
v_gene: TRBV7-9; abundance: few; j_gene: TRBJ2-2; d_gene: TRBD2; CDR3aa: CASSLRDYQTGELFF; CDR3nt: TGTGCCAGCAGCCTCCGGGACTATCAGACCGGGGAGCTGTTTTTT
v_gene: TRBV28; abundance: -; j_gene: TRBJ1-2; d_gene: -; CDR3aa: CASITKGGGGYTF; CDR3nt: TGTGCCAGCATCACCAAGGGGGGGGGTGGCTACACCTTC
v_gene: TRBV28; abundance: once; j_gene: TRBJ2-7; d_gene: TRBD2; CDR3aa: CASSRTSGRYEQYF; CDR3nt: TGTGCCAGCAGTCGGACTAGCGGGAGGTACGAGCAGTACTTC
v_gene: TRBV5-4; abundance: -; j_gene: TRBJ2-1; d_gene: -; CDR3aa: CASSLVLAMDEQFF; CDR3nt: TGTGCCAGCAGCTTGGTTTTAGCGATGGATGAGCAGTTCTTC
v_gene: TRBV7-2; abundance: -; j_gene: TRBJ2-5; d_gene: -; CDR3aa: CASSLATRETQYF; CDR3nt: TGTGCCAGCAGCTTAGCTACGAGGGAGACCCAGTACTTC
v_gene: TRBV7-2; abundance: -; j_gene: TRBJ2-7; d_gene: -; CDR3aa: CASSFSFLEKNEQYF; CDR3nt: TGTGCCAGCAGCTTCAGCTTTCTAGAAAAGAACGAGCAGTACTTC
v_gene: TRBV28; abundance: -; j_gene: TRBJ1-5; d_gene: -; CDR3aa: CASSSPVPRKAGNQPQHF; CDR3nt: TGTGCCAGCAGTTCCCCCGTTCCGAGAAAAGCTGGCAATCAGCCCCAGCATTTT
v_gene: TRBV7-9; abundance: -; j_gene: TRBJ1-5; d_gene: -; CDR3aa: CASSPAGGGNQPQHF; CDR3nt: TGTGCCAGCAGCCCCGCGGGAGGTGGGAATCAGCCCCAGCATTTT
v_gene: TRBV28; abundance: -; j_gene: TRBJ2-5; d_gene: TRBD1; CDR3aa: CASSADRAGETQYF; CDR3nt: TGTGCCAGCAGTGCGGACAGGGCTGGAGAGACCCAGTACTTC
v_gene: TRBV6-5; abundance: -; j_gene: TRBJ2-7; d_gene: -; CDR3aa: CASSYGGGASGEQYF; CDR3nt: TGTGCCAGCAGTTACGGTGGGGGGGCCTCGGGCGAGCAGTACTTC
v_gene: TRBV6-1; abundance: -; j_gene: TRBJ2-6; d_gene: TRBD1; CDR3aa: CASSEQGQVQSLTF; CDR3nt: TGTGCCAGCAGTGAACAGGGACAGGTCCAAAGTCTGACTTTC
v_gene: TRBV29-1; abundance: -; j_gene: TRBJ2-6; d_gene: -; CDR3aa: CSVSGDLSGANVLTF; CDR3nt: TGCAGCGTTTCCGGGGACCTCTCTGGGGCCAACGTCCTGACTTTC
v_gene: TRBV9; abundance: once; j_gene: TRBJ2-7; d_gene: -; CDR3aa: CASSPQQGSYEQYF; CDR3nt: TGTGCCAGCAGCCCCCAACAGGGCTCCTACGAGCAGTACTTC
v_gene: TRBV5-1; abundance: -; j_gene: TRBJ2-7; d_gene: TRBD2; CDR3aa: CASSIGTSGTVAVYEQYF; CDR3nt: TGCGCCAGCAGCATAGGGACTAGCGGGACCGTTGCCGTTTACGAGCAGTACTTC
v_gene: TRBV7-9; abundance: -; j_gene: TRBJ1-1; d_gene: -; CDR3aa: CASSPGDTEAFF; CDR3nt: TGTGCCAGCAGCCCGGGGGACACTGAAGCTTTCTTT
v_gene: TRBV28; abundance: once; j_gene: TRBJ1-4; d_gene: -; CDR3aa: CASSHDREREKLFF; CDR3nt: TGTGCCAGCAGTCATGACAGAGAGCGAGAAAAACTGTTTTTT
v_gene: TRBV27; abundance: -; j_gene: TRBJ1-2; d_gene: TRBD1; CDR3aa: CASSPQGRGYGYTF; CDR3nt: TGTGCCAGCAGTCCACAGGGGCGCGGCTATGGCTACACCTTC
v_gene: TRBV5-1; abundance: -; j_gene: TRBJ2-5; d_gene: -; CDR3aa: CASSLDPSETQYF; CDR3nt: TGCGCCAGCAGCTTGGACCCTTCAGAGACCCAGTACTTC
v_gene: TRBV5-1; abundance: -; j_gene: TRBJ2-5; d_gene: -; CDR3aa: CASSDQGGETQYF; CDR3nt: TGCGCCAGCAGCGACCAGGGGGGAGAGACCCAGTACTTC
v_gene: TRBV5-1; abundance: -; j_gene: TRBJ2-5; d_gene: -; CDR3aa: CASSWGEGMETQYF; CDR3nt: TGCGCCAGCAGTTGGGGAGAGGGGATGGAGACCCAGTACTTC
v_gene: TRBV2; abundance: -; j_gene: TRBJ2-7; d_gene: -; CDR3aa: CASLDLGVAYEQYF; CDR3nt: TGTGCCAGCCTCGACCTTGGGGTGGCCTACGAGCAGTACTTC
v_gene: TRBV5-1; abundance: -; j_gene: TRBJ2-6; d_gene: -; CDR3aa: CASSLASSAGANVLTF; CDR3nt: TGCGCCAGCAGCTTGGCTTCGTCGGCAGGGGCCAACGTCCTGACTTTC
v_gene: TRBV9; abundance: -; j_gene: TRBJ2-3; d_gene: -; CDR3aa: CASSVDIDTQYF; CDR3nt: TGTGCCAGCAGCGTAGATATCGATACGCAGTATTTT
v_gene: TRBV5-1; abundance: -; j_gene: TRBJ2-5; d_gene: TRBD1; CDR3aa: CASSSRQGRHQETQYF; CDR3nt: TGCGCCAGCAGCTCCCGACAGGGGCGACACCAAGAGACCCAGTACTTC
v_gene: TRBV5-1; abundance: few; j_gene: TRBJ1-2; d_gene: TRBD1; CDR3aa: CASSLDRDYGYTF; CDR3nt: TGCGCCAGCAGCCTGGACAGGGACTATGGCTACACCTTC
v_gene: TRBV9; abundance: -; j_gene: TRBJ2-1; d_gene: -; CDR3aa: CASSVSGNSYNEQFF; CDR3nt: TGTGCCAGCAGCGTAAGCGGAAACTCCTACAATGAGCAGTTCTTC
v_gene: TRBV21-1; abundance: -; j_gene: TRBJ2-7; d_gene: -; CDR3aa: CASYPPGQNHEQYF; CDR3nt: TGTGCCAGCTACCCCCCGGGACAGAATCACGAGCAGTACTTC
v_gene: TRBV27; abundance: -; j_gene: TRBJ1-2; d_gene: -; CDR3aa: CASSPSSVRVGGYTF; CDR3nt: TGTGCCAGCAGTCCTTCCTCGGTGCGGGTAGGTGGCTACACCTTC
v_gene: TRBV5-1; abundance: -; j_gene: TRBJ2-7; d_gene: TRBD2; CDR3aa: CASRASSGSGDEQYF; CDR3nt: TGCGCCAGCAGAGCCTCTAGCGGGAGTGGCGACGAGCAGTACTTC
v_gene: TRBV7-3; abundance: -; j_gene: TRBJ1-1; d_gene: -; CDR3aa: CASSPQAGNTEAFF; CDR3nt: TGTGCCAGCAGCCCCCAAGCAGGGAACACTGAAGCTTTCTTT
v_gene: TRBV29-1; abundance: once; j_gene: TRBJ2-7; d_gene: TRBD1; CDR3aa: CSAEGTGTGWKYF; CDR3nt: TGCAGCGCCGAAGGGACAGGGACCGGTTGGAAGTACTTC
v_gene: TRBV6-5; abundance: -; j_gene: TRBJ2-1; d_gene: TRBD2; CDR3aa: CASSYPGLEVPFF; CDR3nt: TGTGCCAGCAGTTACCCGGGACTAGAGGTTCCGTTCTTC
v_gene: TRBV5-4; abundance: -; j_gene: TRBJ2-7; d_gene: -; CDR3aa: CASSVSGQRKIYEQYF; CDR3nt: TGTGCCAGCAGCGTTAGTGGGCAGCGAAAGATCTACGAGCAGTACTTC
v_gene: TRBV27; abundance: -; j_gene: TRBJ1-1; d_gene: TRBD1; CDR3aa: CASIPGGKTEAFF; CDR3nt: TGTGCCAGCATTCCAGGGGGGAAGACTGAAGCTTTCTTT
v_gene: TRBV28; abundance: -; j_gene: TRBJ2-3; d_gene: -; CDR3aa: CASGLKAGSTDTQYF; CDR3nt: TGTGCCAGCGGTCTTAAGGCTGGCAGCACAGATACGCAGTATTTT
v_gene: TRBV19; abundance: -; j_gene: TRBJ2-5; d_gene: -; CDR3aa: CASSNRGGTETQYF; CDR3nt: TGTGCCAGTAGTAATCGAGGAGGGACTGAGACCCAGTACTTC
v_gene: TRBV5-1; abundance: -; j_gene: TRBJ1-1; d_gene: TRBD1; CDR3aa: CASRTIAGGTEAFF; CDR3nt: TGCGCCAGCAGGACAATAGCAGGGGGCACTGAAGCTTTCTTT
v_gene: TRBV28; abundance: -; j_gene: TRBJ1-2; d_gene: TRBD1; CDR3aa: CASRDRVLGGYTF; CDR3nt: TGTGCCAGCAGGGACAGGGTGCTAGGAGGCTACACCTTC
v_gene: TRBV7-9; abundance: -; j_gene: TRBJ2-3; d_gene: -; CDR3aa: CASSLTESDTQYF; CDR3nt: TGTGCCAGCAGCTTAACTGAGTCAGATACGCAGTATTTT
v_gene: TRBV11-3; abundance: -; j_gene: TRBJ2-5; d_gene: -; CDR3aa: CASSPDGTEETQYF; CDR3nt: TGTGCCAGCAGCCCCGACGGGACGGAAGAGACCCAGTACTTC
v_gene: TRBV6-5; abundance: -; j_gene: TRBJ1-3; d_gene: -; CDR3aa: CASSYSSASSGNTIYF; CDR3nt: TGTGCCAGCAGTTACTCGAGCGCGAGCTCTGGAAACACCATATATTTT
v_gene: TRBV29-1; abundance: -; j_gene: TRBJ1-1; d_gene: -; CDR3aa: CSVVSGVVMNTEAFF; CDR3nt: TGCAGCGTTGTATCCGGCGTGGTCATGAACACTGAAGCTTTCTTT
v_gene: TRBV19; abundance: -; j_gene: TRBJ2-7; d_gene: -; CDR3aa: CASSIAPSYEQYF; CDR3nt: TGTGCCAGTAGTATAGCCCCCTCCTACGAGCAGTACTTC
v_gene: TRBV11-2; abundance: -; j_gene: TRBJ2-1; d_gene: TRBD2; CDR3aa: CASRTSGYNEQFF; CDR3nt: TGTGCCAGCCGGACTAGCGGTTACAATGAGCAGTTCTTC
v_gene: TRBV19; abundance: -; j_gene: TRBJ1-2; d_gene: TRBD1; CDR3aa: CASSISRGAYGYTF; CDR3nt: TGTGCCAGTAGTATATCCAGGGGGGCCTATGGCTACACCTTC
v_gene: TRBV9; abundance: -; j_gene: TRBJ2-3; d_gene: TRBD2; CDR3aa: CASSVVPSGGNTQYF; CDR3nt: TGTGCCAGCAGCGTAGTGCCTAGCGGCGGCAATACGCAGTATTTT
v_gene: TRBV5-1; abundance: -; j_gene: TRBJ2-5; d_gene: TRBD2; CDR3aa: CASSLSTSVQETQYF; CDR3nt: TGCGCCAGCAGCCTCTCGACTAGCGTACAAGAGACCCAGTACTTC
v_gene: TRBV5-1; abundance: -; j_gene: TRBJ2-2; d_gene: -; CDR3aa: CASSLVPGTGELFF; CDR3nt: TGCGCCAGCAGCTTGGTACCGGGGACCGGGGAGCTGTTTTTT
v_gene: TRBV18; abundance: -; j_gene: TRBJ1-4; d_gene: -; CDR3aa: CASSTTGPASYATNEKLFF; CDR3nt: TGTGCCAGCTCAACTACAGGGCCTGCTAGTTACGCAACTAATGAAAAACTGTTTTTT
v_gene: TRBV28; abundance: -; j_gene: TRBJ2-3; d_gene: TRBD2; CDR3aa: CASSPPGLAGTDTQYF; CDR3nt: TGTGCCAGCAGTCCCCCGGGACTAGCGGGCACAGATACGCAGTATTTT
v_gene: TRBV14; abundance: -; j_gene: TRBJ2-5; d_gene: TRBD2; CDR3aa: CASSGLAGDWKTQYF; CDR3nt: TGTGCCAGCAGCGGACTAGCGGGAGATTGGAAGACCCAGTACTTC